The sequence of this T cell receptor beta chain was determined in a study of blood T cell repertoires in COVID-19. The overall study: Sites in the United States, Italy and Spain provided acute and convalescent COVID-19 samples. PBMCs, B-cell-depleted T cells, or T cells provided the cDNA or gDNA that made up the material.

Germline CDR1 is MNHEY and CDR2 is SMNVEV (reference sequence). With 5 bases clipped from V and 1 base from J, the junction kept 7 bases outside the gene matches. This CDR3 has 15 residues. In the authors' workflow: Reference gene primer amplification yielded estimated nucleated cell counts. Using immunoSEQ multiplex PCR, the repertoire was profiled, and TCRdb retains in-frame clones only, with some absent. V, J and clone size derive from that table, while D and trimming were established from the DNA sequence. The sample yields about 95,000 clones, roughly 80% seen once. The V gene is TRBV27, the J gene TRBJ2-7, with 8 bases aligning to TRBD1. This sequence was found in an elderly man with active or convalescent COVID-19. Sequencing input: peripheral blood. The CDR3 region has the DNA TGTGCCAGCAGTCCAGCTACAGGGGGGTCCTACGAGCAGTACTTC. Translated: CASSPATGGSYEQYF.